This T cell receptor beta chain was profiled in a study of blood T cell repertoires in COVID-19. Turning to the study itself: Material from acute and convalescent COVID-19 was sourced from the United States, Italy and Spain.

This CDR3 comprises 13 residues. V was clipped by 6 bases and J by 6 bases; unmatched bases: 5. In germline, CDR1 is KGHSH, CDR2 LQKENI. Original handling: It was from reference gene primer amplification that nucleated cell counts were estimated. Assay: immunoSEQ multiplex PCR; the TCRdb copy retains only in-frame clones and omits some. V and J calls and clone size come straight from that table; D and trimming were deduced from the DNA. The sample lists about 49,000 clones; around 81% were seen once. It was during active infection that Seattle patients were enrolled and then longitudinally followed. A single count supports this clone.

The sequencing sample was made of peripheral blood. This sequence was found in a woman at least 80 years old with COVID-19, enrolled during active disease. The J gene is TRBJ1-2, the V gene TRBV18; 9 nucleotides align to TRBD1. The DNA of the CDR3 is TGTGCCAGCTCGCTGGGACAGGGCGATGGCTACACCTTC. Amino acid sequence: CASSLGQGDGYTF.